This passage covers 27 T cell receptor beta chains from one sample sequenced in a study of CD8+ T cells in alopecia areata. Following RNA extraction, reverse transcription yielded cDNA that acted as the sequencing template. Libraries were prepared by immunoSEQ multiplex PCR; TCRdb keeps only in-frame clonotypes and omits some of them. The sample has 120,000 to 150,000 clones, approximately 65% seen once. Sequencing input: CD8+ T cells sorted from blood. These receptors all stem from a human donor in good health.

This clone was seen more than once but under ten times. The chain is built from TRBV11-2 and TRBJ2-5; tentative D call: TRBD1 (5 bases). This CDR3 has 13 amino acids. Trimming removed 5 bases at V and 6 bases at J, with 13 bases between. The germline CDR1 and CDR2 sequences are SGHAT and FQNNGV. The CDR3 loop is CASSRQLQKTQYF. For the CDR3, the DNA is TGTGCCAGCAGCCGACAGTTACAAAAGACCCAGTACTTC.

The genes are TRBV4-1 and TRBJ2-3; 13 bases map to TRBD2. The CDR3 contains 19 residues. Unmatched junction bases numbered 7, after V lost 0 bases and J lost 1 base. Germline V gene lookup returns CDR1 MGHRA and CDR2 YSYEKL. CDR3 in DNA: TGCGCCAGCAGCCAAGAGAAACTAGCGGGAGGGCCGGGCACAGATACGCAGTATTTT. This gives the protein CASSQEKLAGGPGTDTQYF.

V is TRBV7-9 and J is TRBJ1-5; D possibly corresponds to TRBD1 (6 bases). Germline V CDR1 and CDR2: SEHNR, FQNEAQ (reference sequence). The CDR3 is made up of 13 amino acids. The germline V and J ends were trimmed by 2 bases and 4 bases, with 6 bases remaining between them. DNA of the CDR3: TGTGCCAGCAGCTTAACAGGGAATCAGCCCCAGCATTTT. Encoded protein: CASSLTGNQPQHF.

The chain links TRBV4-1 to TRBJ1-1, with TRBD1 matching 9 bases. V trimming: 3 bases; J trimming: 5 bases; junction bases outside the gene matches: 10. CDR1 and CDR2 from the germline V gene are MGHRA and YSYEKL. There are 16 residues in the CDR3. The CDR3 coding sequence is TGCGCCAGCAGCCAGGATACGACAGGGGGGGAGACTGAAGCTTTCTTT. Amino acid sequence: CASSQDTTGGETEAFF.

The chain is built from TRBV25-1 and TRBJ2-5; possibly TRBD1 for D (7 bases). With 8 bases removed from V and 5 bases from J, the gap between germline ends came to 27 bases. Germline V gene data show CDR1 as MGHDK and CDR2 as SYGVNS. The CDR3 spans 17 residues. The chain's CDR3 is CASSPRGRDLLSETQYF. CDR3 sequence (DNA): TGTGCCAGCTCCCCAAGGGGGCGGGATTTGCTTTCGGAGACCCAGTACTTC.

This clone came up a few times. The rearrangement uses TRBV7-9 and TRBJ2-5; no clear D gene. The germline V gene encodes CDR1 SEHNR and CDR2 FQNEAQ (reference sequence). The V end lost 2 bases, the J end lost 5 bases, and 12 bases lay between the germline ends. This CDR3 region has 14 residues. CDR3 sequence (DNA): TGTGCCAGCAGCTTAATCATGGGTCAGGAGACCCAGTACTTC. It codes for CASSLIMGQETQYF.

The chain links TRBV29-1 to TRBJ2-3; D call uncertain. Germline loops: CDR1 SQVTM, CDR2 ANQGSEA. The CDR3 consists of 12 residues. V was shortened by 2 bases and J by 0 bases, with 3 bases between the two germline ends. CDR3 bases: TGCAGCGTTGAACTGAGCACAGATACGCAGTATTTT. Its translation is CSVELSTDTQYF.

The chain is built from TRBV10-1 and TRBJ2-7, with D possibly being TRBD2 (5 bases). Germline V gene sequence: CDR1 WNHNN, CDR2 SYGVQD (reference sequence). Trimming pared 1 base from V and 5 bases from J, leaving 9 bases between. This CDR3 is built from 13 residues. CDR3 sequence: CASSEFGMDEQYF. The CDR3 DNA reads as TGCGCCAGCAGTGAGTTCGGGATGGACGAGCAGTACTTC.

The chain combines TRBV28 with TRBJ1-5; D remains unclear. V lost 6 bases and J lost 15, with 9 bases in between. CDR3 length equals 9 residues. In germline, CDR1 is MDHEN, CDR2 SYDVKM. The CDR3 region is CASSLDRHF. DNA for the CDR3: TGTGCCAGCAGCCTAGACCGGCATTTT.

The chain links TRBV29-1 to TRBJ2-5; no clear D gene. V was cut by 5 bases and J by 4 bases, with 23 bases left in between. CDR1 and CDR2 (germline): SQVTM, ANQGSEA. There are 16 residues in the CDR3. Written as DNA, the CDR3 is TGCAGCGTTTCGGAATCTCTCCTCACACCTATAGAGACCCAGTACTTC. Translating gives CSVSESLLTPIETQYF. The full variable domain, in which reference TRBV29-1 and TRBJ2-5 provide the parts outside the CDR3, is SAVISQKPSRDICQRGTSLTIQCQVDSQVTMMFWYRQQPGQSLTLIATANQGSEATYESGFVIDKFPISRPNLTFSTLTVSNMSPEDSSIYLCSVSESLLTPIETQYFGPGTRLLVL.

This chain uses TRBV7-9 with TRBJ2-5; D remains ambiguous. Between the trimmed V and J ends, which lost 6 bases and 5 bases, there was a span of 13 bases. CDR3 length equals 13 residues. The germline CDR1 and CDR2 sequences are SEHNR and FQNEAQ (reference sequence). The CDR3 DNA reads TGTGCCAGCAGTGCCAGCCCAAAGGAGACCCAGTACTTC. The encoded protein is CASSASPKETQYF.

The chain has TRBV11-2 and TRBJ2-5; the D is unclear. CDR1 is SGHAT, CDR2 FQNNGV, per germline. The CDR3 totals 16 residues. Trimming left V 0 bases short and J 4 bases short, with 15 bases between. The CDR3 DNA follows: TGTGCCAGCAGCTTAGACTCTCCGGAGTGGGGAGAGACCCAGTACTTC. Encoded protein: CASSLDSPEWGETQYF. Looking up the rest from reference TRBV11-2 and TRBJ2-5 gives the full variable domain: EAGVAQSPRYKIIEKRQSVAFWCNPISGHATLYWYQQILGQGPKLLIQFQNNGVVDDSQLPKDRFSAERLKGVDSTLKIQPAKLEDSAVYLCASSLDSPEWGETQYFGPGTRLLVL.

Only a few counts were recorded for this clone. V is TRBV20-1 and J is TRBJ1-2; TRBD1 is a possible D gene (6 bases). Germline V gene sequence: CDR1 DFQATT, CDR2 SNEGSKA (reference sequence). The V end was cut by 6 bases, the J end by 12 bases, with 14 bases between. CDR3 length equals 10 residues. The CDR3 nucleotides are TGCAGTGCAGCCGGGGGCAAAGACACCTTC. Protein product: CSAAGGKDTF.

The sample holds one count of this clone. The chain couples TRBV27 to TRBJ1-5; D gene uncertain. Germline CDR1 and CDR2: MNHEY and SMNVEV (reference sequence). This CDR3 has 14 residues. V was trimmed by 3 bases and J by 3 bases, leaving 9 bases between them. CDR3 DNA: TGTGCCAGCAGTTTCCGGAAGACCAATCAGCCCCAGCATTTT. This sequence encodes CASSFRKTNQPQHF.

This chain connects TRBV11-2 to TRBJ2-1; the D is unclear. The CDR3 is made up of 14 amino acids. Trimming removed 2 bases from V and 7 bases from J, with 12 bases in between. Germline assignment: CDR1 SGHAT and CDR2 FQNNGV. The CDR3 DNA is TGTGCCAGCAGCTTAAATACTGGTGGGAATGAGCAGTTCTTC. This sequence encodes CASSLNTGGNEQFF. The full variable domain, in which reference TRBV11-2 and TRBJ2-1 provide the parts outside the CDR3, is EAGVAQSPRYKIIEKRQSVAFWCNPISGHATLYWYQQILGQGPKLLIQFQNNGVVDDSQLPKDRFSAERLKGVDSTLKIQPAKLEDSAVYLCASSLNTGGNEQFFGPGTRLTVL.

The gene calls are TRBV29-1 and TRBJ2-5, with D unresolved. The J call may be faulty, since TRBJ2-7 better matches the DNA end. Germline V gene data show CDR1 as SQVTM and CDR2 as ANQGSEA. The CDR3 totals 11 residues. The CDR3 sequence: CSVAEFYEQYF. CDR3 DNA sequence: TGCAGCGTTGCTGAGTTCTACGAGCAGTACTTC.

This chain links TRBV4-1 with TRBJ2-7; possible D gene TRBD2, 6 bases. The germline V and J ends were trimmed by 4 bases and 3 bases, with 10 bases remaining between them. Germline CDR1 reads MGHRA; CDR2 reads YSYEKL. The length of the CDR3 is 13 residues. CDR3 in DNA: TGCGCCAGCAGCCTTAGGCGGGGCTACGAGCAGTACTTC. Translating it yields CASSLRRGYEQYF.

The rearrangement uses TRBV5-1 and TRBJ2-1; 9 nucleotides agree with TRBD1. Trimming removed 4 bases from V and 5 bases from J; junction bases left unmatched: 4. Germline assignment: CDR1 SGHRS and CDR2 YFSETQ. The CDR3 runs to 14 residues. Here the CDR3 reads CASSAYRGHNEQFF. CDR3 DNA sequence: TGCGCCAGCAGCGCTTACAGGGGGCACAATGAGCAGTTCTTC.

The chain couples TRBV30 to TRBJ2-7; D unclear. This CDR3 spans 14 amino acids. V gave up 1 base and J gave up 1 base, with 11 bases separating them. CDR1 and CDR2 (germline): GTSNPN, SVGIG (reference sequence). The CDR3 DNA reads TGTGCCTGGAGTGACCCCGTACGGTCCTACGAGCAGTACTTC. Its protein is CAWSDPVRSYEQYF.

The V gene is TRBV9, the J gene TRBJ2-2, with D perhaps matching TRBD1 or TRBD2 (6 bases each). CDR1 is SGDLS and CDR2 is YYNGEE in the germline V gene. The V end was cut by 0 bases, the J end by 8 bases, with 11 bases between. The CDR3 totals 14 residues. CDR3 amino acids: CASSVGGGPGELFF. DNA for the CDR3: TGTGCCAGCAGCGTAGGTGGGGGGCCTGGGGAGCTGTTTTTT.

This clone occurred a few times. The CDR3 protein is CASSQGLAGNEQYF. The CDR3 DNA sequence: TGTGCCAGCAGCCAAGGACTAGCGGGAAACGAGCAGTACTTC. The chain links TRBV4-2 to TRBJ2-7, with 11 positions matching TRBD2. The CDR3 runs 14 residues. The germline CDR1 and CDR2 sequences are LGHNA and YNFKEQ. The trim removed 1 base at V and 5 bases at J, leaving 1 base unmatched.

In this sample, this clone turned up a few times. J is TRBJ1-2 and V is TRBV27, with 7 nucleotides matching TRBD1. Unmatched junction bases numbered 2, after V lost 0 bases and J lost 4 bases. This CDR3 is built from 14 residues. Germline-derived CDR1 and CDR2 are MNHEY and SMNVEV (reference sequence). CDR3 region: CASSLSPGGYGYTF. The DNA of the CDR3 is TGTGCCAGCAGTTTATCCCCAGGGGGCTATGGCTACACCTTC.

The genes are TRBV30 and TRBJ1-1; TRBD1 might be the D (6 bases). Germline V CDR1 and CDR2: GTSNPN, SVGIG (reference sequence). The CDR3 extends over 11 amino acids. V lost 5 bases, J lost 6 bases, and 10 bases lay in between. Written as DNA, the CDR3 is TGTGCCTGGGAAACAGGGCCTGAAGCTTTCTTT. Protein: CAWETGPEAFF.

Comments on this clone: Other DNA sequences in the sample encode the same CDR3. CDR3 bases: TGTGCCAGCAGCTTAGTAGGATCTGAGCAGTTCTTC. This translates into CASSLVGSEQFF. The gene calls are TRBV7-9 and TRBJ2-1; no clear D gene. CDR3 length equals 12 residues. The V gene's germline CDR1 is SEHNR and CDR2 FQNEAQ (reference sequence). The V end lost 1 base, the J end lost 9 bases, and 7 bases lay between the germline ends.

The chain uses TRBV19 and TRBJ2-1; no clear D gene. Germline V gene sequence: CDR1 LNHDA, CDR2 SQIVND (reference sequence). This CDR3 region has 13 residues. Trimming shortened V by 7 bases and J by 5 bases, and 12 bases separated the two germline ends. The DNA of the CDR3 is TGTGCCAGTACCCCGACTTCAAACAATGAGCAGTTCTTC. Translating it yields CASTPTSNNEQFF.

J is TRBJ2-1 and V is TRBV5-1, with D possibly being TRBD1 or TRBD2 (5 bases each). CDR1 and CDR2 from the germline V gene are SGHRS and YFSETQ. The ends were cut back, 5 bases at V and 2 bases at J, with 11 bases in the middle. CDR3 length equals 14 residues. The CDR3 sequence is CASSLWGPYNEQFF. In DNA form, the CDR3 reads TGCGCCAGCAGTCTCTGGGGACCCTACAATGAGCAGTTCTTC.

The chain uses TRBV5-6 and TRBJ1-3; the D is unclear. The CDR3 contains 15 residues. Trimming took off 0 bases at V and 0 bases at J, with 7 bases between the two ends. Germline CDR1 and CDR2: SGHDT and YYEEEE. CDR3 in amino acids: CASSLDSGSGNTIYF. Here the CDR3 DNA reads TGTGCCAGCAGCTTGGATTCGGGCTCTGGAAACACCATATATTTT.